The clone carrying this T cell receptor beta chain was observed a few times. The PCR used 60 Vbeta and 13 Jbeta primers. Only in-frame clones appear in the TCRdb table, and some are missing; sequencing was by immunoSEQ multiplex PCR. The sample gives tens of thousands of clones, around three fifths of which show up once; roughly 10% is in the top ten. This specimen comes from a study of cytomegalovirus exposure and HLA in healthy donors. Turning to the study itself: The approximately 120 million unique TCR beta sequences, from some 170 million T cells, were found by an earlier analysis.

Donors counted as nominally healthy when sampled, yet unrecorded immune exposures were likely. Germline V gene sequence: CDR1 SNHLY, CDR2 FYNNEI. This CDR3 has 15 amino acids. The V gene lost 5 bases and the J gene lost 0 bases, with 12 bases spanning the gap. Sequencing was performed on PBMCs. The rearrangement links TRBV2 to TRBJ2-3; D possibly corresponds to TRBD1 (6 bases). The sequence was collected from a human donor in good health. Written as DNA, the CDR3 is TGTGCCAGCAGTTGGACAGAACCTAGCACAGATACGCAGTATTTT. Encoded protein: CASSWTEPSTDTQYF.